A single sample is the source of the 3 T cell receptor beta chains below, sequenced in a study of T-cell memory formation after mild COVID-19. TCRdb re-called the 5' RACE reads through MiXCR, storing one row per CDR3 protein. The sample lists under 300,000 distinct CDR3 sequences; around 17% were seen once. Sequenced: PBMCs or a T cell subset sorted from them (not recorded which). The source of these receptors is a man younger than 35 who had mild COVID-19 (a few samples of this study predate the infection). Cell type and time point are not known.

This clonotype has a handful of counts. The chain carries TRBV6-2 or TRBV6-3 and TRBJ1-4, with 9 nucleotides matching TRBD1. V dropped 2 bases and J dropped 7; count of bases not matched to a gene: 5. Germline V gene data show CDR1 as MNHEY and CDR2 as SVGEGT. The CDR3 sequence is 15 residues long. CDR3 nucleotide sequence: TGTGCCAGCAGTTACGCGGGACAGGGTTTTGAAAAACTGTTTTTT. It is translated as CASSYAGQGFEKLFF.

CDR3 sequence (DNA): TGTGCCAGCAGCCCGGACAGGGGAGTGAGGGAGCAGTACGTC. Its protein is CASSPDRGVREQYV. The chain carries TRBV7-2 and TRBJ2-7; 9 bases fit TRBD1. The V segment lost 5 bases and the J segment 7 bases; nucleotides outside the gene matches: 9. The CDR3 has 14 amino acids. Germline assignment: CDR1 SGHTA and CDR2 FQGNSA.

This clonotype has only a few counts. The V and J genes are TRBV5-1 and TRBJ1-6, with 8 positions matching TRBD1. The CDR3 has 15 amino acids. The trim removed 5 bases at V and 7 bases at J, leaving 8 bases unmatched. Germline V gene lookup returns CDR1 SGHRS and CDR2 YFSETQ. CDR3 residues: CASRLTGGINSPLHF. The DNA of the CDR3 is TGCGCCAGCAGACTTACAGGGGGGATAAATTCACCCCTCCACTTT.